The sequence of this T cell receptor beta chain was determined in a study of PD-1 blockade in classical Hodgkin lymphoma. Study-wide findings and caveats: Those achieving complete response showed baseline diversity like newly diagnosed patients.

Time point defined: cycle 4 day 1 (C4D1), after around six weeks of nivolumab. Relapse was seen in all patients after autologous stem cell transplantation, and brentuximab vedotin exposure was variable. Some clones are missing from TCRdb's copy, which holds only in-frame ones; the method was immunoSEQ multiplex PCR. This table has some 52,000 clones, around nine tenths appearing once. Of note for this clone: The antigen remains undetermined.

The material was peripheral blood mononuclear cells (PBMCs), obtained before the fourth cycle of nivolumab. The sequence was obtained from a human donor with classical Hodgkin lymphoma.

CDR3 residues: CASSLTLKGESNTGELFF. The CDR3 nucleotides read TGTGCCAGCAGCTTAACGTTGAAGGGAGAGTCGAACACCGGGGAGCTGTTTTTT. The rearrangement uses TRBV11-1 and TRBJ2-2; TRBD2 is a possible D gene (5 bases). The germline CDR1 and CDR2 sequences are SGHAT and FQDESV (reference sequence). V lost 2 bases and J lost 0, with 16 bases in between. CDR3 size: 18 residues.